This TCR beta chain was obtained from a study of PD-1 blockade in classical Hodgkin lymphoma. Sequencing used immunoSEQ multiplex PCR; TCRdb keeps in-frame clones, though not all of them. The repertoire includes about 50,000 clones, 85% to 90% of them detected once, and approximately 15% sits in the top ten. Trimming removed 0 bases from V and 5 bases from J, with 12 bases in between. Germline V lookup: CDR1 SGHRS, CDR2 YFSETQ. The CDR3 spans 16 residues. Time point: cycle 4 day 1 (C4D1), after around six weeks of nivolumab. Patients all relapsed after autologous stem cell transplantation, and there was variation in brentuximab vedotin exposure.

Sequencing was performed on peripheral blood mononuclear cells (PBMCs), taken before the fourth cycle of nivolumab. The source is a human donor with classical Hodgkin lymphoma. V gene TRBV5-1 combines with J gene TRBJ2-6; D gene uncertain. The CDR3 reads CASSLAGHPWANVLTF. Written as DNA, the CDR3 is TGCGCCAGCAGCTTGGCCGGGCATCCCTGGGCCAACGTCCTGACTTTC.